One sample yielded the 24 T cell receptor beta chains listed below, sequenced in a study of shared clonotypes between healthy human individuals. The naive CD8 subset, CD45RO-negative cells positively selected for CCR7, excluded terminally differentiated effector memory CD45RA+ cells. Repertoires were generated with immunoSEQ multiplex PCR, while TCRdb's copy carries only in-frame clones and drops some. The table has 550,000 to 750,000 clones, just over 90% seen once. Sequencing was done on a sample of naive CD8+ T cells sorted from blood. These receptors were collected from a man aged 30-40 years in good health.

Here the CDR3 reads CASSQRSQGIYGYTF. CDR3 DNA: TGTGCCAGCAGCCAAAGGTCCCAGGGGATTTATGGCTACACCTTC. The genes are TRBV14 and TRBJ1-2, with a weak D call TRBD1 (6 bases). CDR1 and CDR2 (germline): SGHDN, FVKESK. The germline V and J ends were trimmed by 2 bases and 5 bases, with 15 bases remaining between them. This CDR3 has 15 residues.

The V gene is TRBV28, the J gene TRBJ2-2, with 8 bases fitting TRBD2. Germline V gene lookup returns CDR1 MDHEN and CDR2 SYDVKM. The V segment lost 7 bases and the J segment 4 bases; nucleotides outside the gene matches: 17. This CDR3 has 18 residues. The CDR3 loop reads CASNPLGEGLAGTGELFF. The CDR3 DNA sequence: TGTGCCAGCAACCCTCTGGGTGAAGGACTAGCTGGCACCGGGGAGCTGTTTTTT.

The chain employs TRBV11-2 and TRBJ2-1; 7 nucleotides line up with TRBD2. V was pared by 5 bases and J by 4 bases, with 5 bases of the junction left unmatched. The CDR3 totals 14 residues. In germline, CDR1 is SGHAT, CDR2 FQNNGV. As DNA, the CDR3 is TGTGCCAGCAGCCCGGGGGAGGGTTACAATGAGCAGTTCTTC. Translated, it gives CASSPGEGYNEQFF.

The chain employs TRBV7-6 and TRBJ2-2; D assignment may be TRBD1 or TRBD2 (5 bases each). Germline V gene lookup returns CDR1 SGHVS and CDR2 FNYEAQ. Trimming shortened V by 8 bases and J by 5 bases, and 21 bases separated the two germline ends. This CDR3 has 16 amino acids. CDR3: CASQSGTPLSTGELFF. The DNA for the CDR3 is TGTGCCAGCCAATCCGGGACCCCCCTATCTACCGGGGAGCTGTTTTTT. The full variable domain, with the rest looked up from reference TRBV7-6 and TRBJ2-2, is GAGVSQSPRYKVTKRGQDVALRCDPISGHVSLYWYRQALGQGPEFLTYFNYEAQQDKSGLPNDRFSAERPEGSISTLTIQRTEQRDSAMYRCASQSGTPLSTGELFFGEGSRLTVL.

V and J are TRBV10-1 and TRBJ2-1, with D tentatively TRBD2 (6 bases). The V gene's germline CDR1 is WNHNN and CDR2 SYGVQD (reference sequence). Trimming took 2 bases from V and 7 from J, leaving 21 bases between them. The CDR3 length is 17 residues. CDR3 in amino acids: CASSEDVGRPGGNEQFF. The CDR3 DNA reads TGCGCCAGCAGTGAGGACGTGGGGCGACCCGGGGGAAATGAGCAGTTCTTC.

Remarks on this clone: In the same sample, other DNA sequences code for this CDR3. This chain links TRBV7-9 with TRBJ1-1; D is possibly TRBD1 (5 bases). The CDR3 totals 13 residues. Trimming cost V 6 bases and J 3 bases, with 11 bases left between them. Germline loops: CDR1 SEHNR, CDR2 FQNEAQ (reference sequence). The CDR3 DNA reads TGTGCCAGCAGTAGTCGGGGGTACACTGAAGCTTTCTTT. Translated: CASSSRGYTEAFF.

This chain uses TRBV27 with TRBJ2-1; D not certain. Germline CDR1 is MNHEY and CDR2 is SMNVEV (reference sequence). The CDR3 has 13 residues. V lost 1 base and J 10 bases, leaving 11 bases between the germline ends. The CDR3 region has the DNA TGTGCCAGCAGTTTATATACTGCGCGGGAGCAGTTCTTC. Amino acids: CASSLYTAREQFF.

This clone showed up just a few times. V usage is TRBV14 and J usage is TRBJ1-2; 10 bases are a match to TRBD1. The germline gives CDR1 SGHDN, CDR2 FVKESK. The ends lost 3 bases at V and 6 bases at J; junction bases unmatched: 10. This CDR3 region has 16 residues. The CDR3 bases are TGTGCCAGCAGCCATAGAGACAGGGGGCTTTTCGATGGCTACACCTTC. Its protein is CASSHRDRGLFDGYTF.

In this sample, this clone turned up a few times. This sequence joins TRBV9 and TRBJ2-7, with a tentative D call TRBD2 (5 bases). The V gene lost 0 bases and the J gene lost 5 bases, with 15 bases spanning the gap. This CDR3 spans 15 amino acids. From germline, CDR1 is SGDLS and CDR2 YYNGEE. The CDR3 bases are TGTGCCAGCAGCGTAGGAGGGTTGGGTGTACACGAGCAGTACTTC. Translating gives CASSVGGLGVHEQYF.

This clone was counted a single time. The rearrangement joins TRBV7-8 to TRBJ2-3; D is perhaps TRBD1 (5 bases). Germline CDR1 SGHVS, CDR2 FQNEAQ. There are 16 residues in the CDR3. V shed 3 bases and J shed 0 bases, with 13 bases lying between them. The CDR3 DNA reads TGTGCCAGCAGCTTGCGGACATCCGCTAGCACAGATACGCAGTATTTT. It codes for CASSLRTSASTDTQYF. The full variable domain, with the rest looked up from reference TRBV7-8 and TRBJ2-3, is GAGVSQSPRYKVAKRGQDVALRCDPISGHVSLFWYQQALGQGPEFLTYFQNEAQLDKSGLPSDRFFAERPEGSVSTLKIQRTQQEDSAVYLCASSLRTSASTDTQYFGPGTRLTVL.

The genes are TRBV9 and TRBJ1-4; D uncertain. Between the trimmed V and J ends, which lost 3 bases and 4 bases, there was a span of 7 bases. Germline values: CDR1 SGDLS, CDR2 YYNGEE. This CDR3 is 13 amino acids long. The CDR3 sequence: CASSAGVNEKLFF. DNA of the CDR3: TGTGCCAGCAGCGCCGGGGTTAATGAAAAACTGTTTTTT.

The chain links TRBV29-1 to TRBJ2-1, with 9 bases lining up with TRBD1. Germline V gene lookup returns CDR1 SQVTM and CDR2 ANQGSEA. The ends lost 4 bases at V and 9 bases at J; junction bases unmatched: 4. The CDR3 has 12 amino acids. CDR3 sequence (DNA): TGCAGCGTTGTCTTGACAGGGGGTGAGCAGTTCTTC. Amino acid sequence: CSVVLTGGEQFF.

This clone was recorded once. The CDR3 protein is CASSSGLAGDTQYF. In DNA, the CDR3 is TGTGCCAGCAGCTCCGGACTAGCGGGAGATACGCAGTATTTT. The V gene is TRBV7-2, the J gene TRBJ2-3; 11 bases agree with TRBD2. From germline, CDR1 is SGHTA and CDR2 FQGNSA. V gave up 4 bases and J gave up 5 bases; unmatched junction bases: 2. The CDR3 spans 14 residues.

This rearrangement joins TRBV28 to TRBJ2-1; no definite D call. V shed 6 bases and J shed 6 bases, with 18 bases lying between them. CDR3 length: 15 amino acids. Germline V gives CDR1 MDHEN, CDR2 SYDVKM. The CDR3 coding sequence is TGTGCCAGCAGCTTGGAACTGGGTTATGGCAATGAGCAGTTCTTC. Residues: CASSLELGYGNEQFF.

This clone has only a few counts. The rearrangement uses TRBV19 and TRBJ1-5; TRBD1 matches at 8 bases. The germline V gene encodes CDR1 LNHDA and CDR2 SQIVND (reference sequence). The CDR3 consists of 16 residues. The trim removed 6 bases at V and 3 bases at J, leaving 10 bases unmatched. CDR3 nucleotides: TGTGCCAGTAGATATACAAGGACAGGGTCCAATCAGCCCCAGCATTTT. This codes for CASRYTRTGSNQPQHF.

The V call is TRBV29-1, the J call TRBJ2-1, with a weak D call TRBD2 (6 bases). V lost 6 bases and J 0 bases, leaving 24 bases between the germline ends. Germline-derived CDR1 and CDR2 are SQVTM and ANQGSEA. There are 18 residues in the CDR3. The CDR3 is CSVGGLGEQALSYNEQFF. Here the CDR3 DNA reads TGCAGCGTGGGGGGTCTTGGGGAACAGGCCCTCTCCTACAATGAGCAGTTCTTC.

This sequence joins TRBV7-9 and TRBJ2-1, with 8 bases that match TRBD2. The germline CDR1 and CDR2 sequences are SEHNR and FQNEAQ (reference sequence). The CDR3 covers 18 residues. V was clipped by 5 bases and J by 5 bases; unmatched bases: 17. The CDR3 coding sequence is TGTGCCAGCAGCCCCAGAGGGAGGGGACTAGGGGGAAACAATGAGCAGTTCTTC. Translating gives CASSPRGRGLGGNNEQFF.

The DNA for the CDR3 is TGTGCCAGTAGTGGGACAGGGGGGATCGAGCAGTACTTC. Residues: CASSGTGGIEQYF. This chain uses TRBV19 with TRBJ2-7, with 11 bases identical to TRBD1. Unmatched junction bases numbered 3, after V lost 5 bases and J lost 6 bases. The length of the CDR3 is 13 residues. Germline V CDR1 and CDR2: LNHDA, SQIVND (reference sequence).

The CDR3 sequence is CASSLGAGRIHTDTQYF. The CDR3 nucleotides are TGTGCCAGCAGCTTAGGGGCAGGGAGAATACACACAGATACGCAGTATTTT. This chain uses TRBV11-1 with TRBJ2-3; the D call may be TRBD1 or TRBD2 (5 bases each). This CDR3 is built from 17 residues. Germline-derived CDR1 and CDR2 are SGHAT and FQDESV (reference sequence). The V end was cut by 1 base, the J end by 2 bases, with 16 bases between.

In this sample, this clone turned up a few times. V gene TRBV7-9 combines with J gene TRBJ1-1, with D tentatively TRBD1 (5 bases). This CDR3 spans 14 amino acids. V was trimmed by 11 bases and J by 5 bases, leaving 21 bases between them. From germline, CDR1 is SEHNR and CDR2 FQNEAQ (reference sequence). CDR3 loop: CALEELEGVTEAFF. CDR3 DNA sequence: TGTGCCTTAGAGGAGCTTGAAGGGGTTACTGAAGCTTTCTTT.

The V gene is TRBV27, the J gene TRBJ2-7; TRBD1 agrees at 7 bases. The ends lost 9 bases at V and 5 bases at J; junction bases unmatched: 10. Germline V lookup: CDR1 MNHEY, CDR2 SMNVEV (reference sequence). This CDR3 spans 13 amino acids. The CDR3 region is CASMTGSGDEQYF. The CDR3 DNA reads TGTGCCAGTATGACAGGGAGTGGCGACGAGCAGTACTTC.

The genes are TRBV10-3 and TRBJ2-5, with TRBD2 matching over 7 bases. The CDR3 loop spans 14 amino acids. Germline values: CDR1 ENHRY, CDR2 SYGVKD. V shed 10 bases and J 0 bases; nucleotides not matched to a gene: 8. The CDR3 nucleotides are TGTGCCAGCAGCACGGGGGGTGACCAAGAGACCCAGTACTTC. Translating it yields CASSTGGDQETQYF.

The V gene is TRBV28, the J gene TRBJ2-7; possibly TRBD2 for D (6 bases). Trimming stripped 9 bases from V and 3 bases from J, with 12 bases between. The germline V gene encodes CDR1 MDHEN and CDR2 SYDVKM. CDR3 length equals 12 residues. The CDR3 spells CASAREYYEQYF. The CDR3 coding sequence is TGTGCCAGTGCCCGGGAGTACTACGAGCAGTACTTC.

This chain uses TRBV7-8 with TRBJ1-5; the D gene is possibly TRBD1 (6 bases). Trimming took 0 bases from V and 4 from J, leaving 16 bases between them. CDR1 is SGHVS and CDR2 is FQNEAQ in the germline V gene. The CDR3 has 17 residues. CDR3 residues: CASSLARFLQGNQPQHF. DNA of the CDR3: TGTGCCAGCAGCTTAGCGAGGTTTCTCCAGGGGAATCAGCCCCAGCATTTT.